This record covers a single T cell receptor (beta chain). Its cognate antigen is unknown. The sample is drawn from a study of neoadjuvant nivolumab and ipilimumab in lung cancer. Study-wide findings and caveats: Pathologic regression was not significantly tied to TCR clonality. From pretherapy to surgery, tumor richness and clonality rose with dual therapy. Resected tumors had greater TCR richness and clonality than uninvolved lung. Pretherapy blood TCR richness correlated positively with resected tumor richness.

The assay was immunoSEQ multiplex PCR, and TCRdb's table has in-frame clones only and misses some. The profile shows fewer than 40,000 clones, around nine tenths of them singletons. Trimming left V 6 bases short and J 1 base short, with 12 bases between. Germline V gene lookup returns CDR1 MDHEN and CDR2 SYDVKM. The CDR3 runs to 14 residues. The sequences come from peripheral blood, collected after neoadjuvant nivolumab, alone or with ipilimumab, at or shortly before surgery. V gene TRBV28 combines with J gene TRBJ1-1; D is unresolved. This TCR derives from an adult with non-small cell lung cancer. The CDR3 region is CASSPGLTNTEAFF. CDR3 DNA sequence: TGTGCCAGCAGCCCCGGACTGACGAACACTGAAGCTTTCTTT.